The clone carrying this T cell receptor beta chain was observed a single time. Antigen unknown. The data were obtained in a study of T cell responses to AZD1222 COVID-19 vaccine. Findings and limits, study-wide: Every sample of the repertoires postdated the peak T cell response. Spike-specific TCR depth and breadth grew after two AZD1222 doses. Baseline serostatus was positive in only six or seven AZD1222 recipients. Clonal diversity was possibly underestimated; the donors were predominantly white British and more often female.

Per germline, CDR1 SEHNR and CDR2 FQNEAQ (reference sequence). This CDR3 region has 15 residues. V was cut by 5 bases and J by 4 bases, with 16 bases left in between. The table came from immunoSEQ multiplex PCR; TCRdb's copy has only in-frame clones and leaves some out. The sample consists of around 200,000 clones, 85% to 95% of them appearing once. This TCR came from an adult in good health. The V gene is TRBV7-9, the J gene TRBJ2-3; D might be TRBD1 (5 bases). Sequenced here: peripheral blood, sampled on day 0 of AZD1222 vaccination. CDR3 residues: CASSPRTPEADTQYF. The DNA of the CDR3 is TGTGCCAGCAGCCCAAGGACACCTGAGGCAGATACGCAGTATTTT.